Sequencing of this T cell receptor (beta chain) was carried out in a study of beta chain features in type 1 diabetes. Study-level findings and limits: It was possible that PCR favored shorter templates, equally so in patients and controls. Type 1 diabetes patients showed fewer insertions and more deletions at VDJ junctions. Shorter TCRB CDR3s, moderately but significantly so, were found in Type 1 diabetes patients in all four CD4+ subsets.

As to this clone: Its specificity is unknown.

Reverse transcription of all isolated RNA meant that expressed TCRB transcripts were sequenced. Some clones are missing from TCRdb's copy, which holds only in-frame ones; the method was immunoSEQ multiplex PCR. This sample has roughly 140,000 clones; around a tenth occur once, and the top ten carry roughly 0.5%. With 5 bases clipped from V and 5 bases from J, the junction kept 11 bases outside the gene matches. CDR3 size: 15 residues. Germline V gene sequence: CDR1 SGHTA, CDR2 FQGTGA. A single heparinised blood sample, averaging around 120 mL, was obtained per donor. Stem cell-like memory, regulatory, central memory and naive CD4+ cells were sorted via CD45RO/CCR7/CD25/CD127/CD95/CD27.

The receptor was derived from a man aged 25 to 45 with type 1 diabetes. The sample comprised central memory CD4+ T cells from blood. The V gene is TRBV7-3, the J gene TRBJ2-5; 7 bases align to TRBD2. This CDR3 is CASSPSKTSRETQYF. The CDR3 DNA reads as TGTGCCAGCAGCCCCTCCAAGACTAGCAGGGAGACCCAGTACTTC.